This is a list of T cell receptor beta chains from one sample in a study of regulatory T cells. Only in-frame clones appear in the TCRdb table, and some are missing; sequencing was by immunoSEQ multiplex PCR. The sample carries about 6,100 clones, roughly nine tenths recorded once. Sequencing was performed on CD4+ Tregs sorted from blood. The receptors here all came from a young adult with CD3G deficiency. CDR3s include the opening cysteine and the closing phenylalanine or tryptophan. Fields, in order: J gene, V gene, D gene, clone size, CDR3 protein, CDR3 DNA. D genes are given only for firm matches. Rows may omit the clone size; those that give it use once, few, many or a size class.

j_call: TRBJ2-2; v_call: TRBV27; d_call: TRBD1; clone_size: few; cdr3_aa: CASSMDRGRGELFF; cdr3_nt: TGTGCCAGCAGTATGGACAGGGGGCGCGGGGAGCTGTTTTTT
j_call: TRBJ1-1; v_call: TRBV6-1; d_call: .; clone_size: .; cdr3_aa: CATLRGDSITEAFF; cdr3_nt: TGTGCCACCCTTAGGGGAGACTCGATCACTGAAGCTTTCTTT
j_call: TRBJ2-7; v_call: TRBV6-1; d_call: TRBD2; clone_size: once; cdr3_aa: CASRGLAGEHEQYF; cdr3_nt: TGTGCCAGCAGGGGACTAGCGGGAGAACACGAGCAGTACTTC
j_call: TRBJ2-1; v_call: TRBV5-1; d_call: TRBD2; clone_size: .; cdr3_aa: CASSLVTSGGFNEQFF; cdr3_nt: TGCGCCAGCAGCCTAGTTACTAGCGGGGGGTTTAATGAGCAGTTCTTC
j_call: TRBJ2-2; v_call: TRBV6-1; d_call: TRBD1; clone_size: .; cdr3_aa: CASSEIGTGPRGELFF; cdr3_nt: TGTGCCAGCAGTGAGATTGGGACAGGCCCCCGGGGGGAGCTGTTTTTT
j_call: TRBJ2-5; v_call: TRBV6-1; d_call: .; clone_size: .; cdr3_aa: CASSDRGRYQETQYF; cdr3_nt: TGTGCCAGCAGTGACAGGGGCAGGTACCAAGAGACCCAGTACTTC
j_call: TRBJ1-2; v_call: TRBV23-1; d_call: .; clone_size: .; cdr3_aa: CASSRKSYNYGYTF; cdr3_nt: TGCGCCAGCAGTCGGAAGTCCTATAACTATGGCTACACCTTC
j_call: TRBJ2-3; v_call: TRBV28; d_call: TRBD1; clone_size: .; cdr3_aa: CASSPRTGGAGDTQYF; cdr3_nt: TGTGCCAGCAGTCCTCGGACAGGGGGCGCTGGGGATACGCAGTATTTT
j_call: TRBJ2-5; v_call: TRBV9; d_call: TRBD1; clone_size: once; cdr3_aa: CASSARTGEETQYF; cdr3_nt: TGTGCCAGCAGCGCTCGGACAGGGGAAGAGACCCAGTACTTC
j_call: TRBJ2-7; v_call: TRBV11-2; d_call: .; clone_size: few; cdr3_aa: CASSLATGGSEQYF; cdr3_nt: TGTGCCAGCAGCTTAGCGACAGGAGGCTCCGAGCAGTACTTC
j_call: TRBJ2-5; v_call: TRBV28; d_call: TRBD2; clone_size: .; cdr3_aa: CASTIGGRAREQYF; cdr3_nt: TGTGCCAGCACAATAGGCGGGAGGGCCAGGGAGCAGTACTTC
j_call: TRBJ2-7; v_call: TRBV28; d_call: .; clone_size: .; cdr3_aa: CASSWGGGISYEQYF; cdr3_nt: TGTGCCAGCAGTTGGGGAGGGGGCATCTCCTACGAGCAGTACTTC
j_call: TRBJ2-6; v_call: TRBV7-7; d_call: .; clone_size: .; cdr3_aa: CASSTPQSRANVLTF; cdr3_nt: TGTGCCAGCAGTACGCCACAAAGTCGGGCCAACGTCCTGACTTTC
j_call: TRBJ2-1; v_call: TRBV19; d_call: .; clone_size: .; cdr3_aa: CASSRRGYNEQFF; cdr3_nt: TGTGCCAGTAGTCGGAGGGGCTACAATGAGCAGTTCTTC
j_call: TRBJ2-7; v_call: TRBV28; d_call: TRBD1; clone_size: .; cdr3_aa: CASSITDRAEQYF; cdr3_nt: TGTGCCAGCAGTATCACGGACAGGGCTGAGCAGTACTTC
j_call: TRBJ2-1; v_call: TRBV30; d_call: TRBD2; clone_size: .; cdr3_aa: CAWSYAMVEAGVYNEQFF; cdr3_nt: TGTGCCTGGAGTTACGCCATGGTGGAAGCGGGGGTGTACAATGAGCAGTTCTTC
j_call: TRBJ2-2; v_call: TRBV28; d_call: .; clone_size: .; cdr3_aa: CASSLFSGSRELFF; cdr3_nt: TGTGCCAGCAGTTTGTTCAGTGGGTCCCGGGAGCTGTTTTTT
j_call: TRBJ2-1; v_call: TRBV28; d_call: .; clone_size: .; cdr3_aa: CASSFSQNYNEQFF; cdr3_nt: TGTGCCAGCAGTTTTAGTCAGAATTACAATGAGCAGTTCTTC
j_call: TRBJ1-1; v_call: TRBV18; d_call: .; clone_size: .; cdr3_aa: CASSRSRDTEAFF; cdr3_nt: TGTGCCAGCTCCCGTAGTAGGGACACTGAAGCTTTCTTT
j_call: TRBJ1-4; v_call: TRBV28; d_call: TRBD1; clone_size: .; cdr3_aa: CASSTGQFNEKLFF; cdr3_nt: TGTGCCAGCAGCACGGGACAGTTTAATGAAAAACTGTTTTTT
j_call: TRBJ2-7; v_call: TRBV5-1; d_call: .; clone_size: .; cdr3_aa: CASSPGAVNYEQYF; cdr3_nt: TGCGCCAGCAGCCCCGGGGCAGTGAACTACGAGCAGTACTTC
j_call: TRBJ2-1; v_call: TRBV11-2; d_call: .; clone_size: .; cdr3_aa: CASSSTGSDEQFF; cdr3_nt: TGTGCCAGCAGCTCTACAGGGTCGGATGAGCAGTTCTTC
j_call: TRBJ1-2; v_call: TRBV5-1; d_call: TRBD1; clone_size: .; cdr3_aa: CASSPGPGTGNYGYTF; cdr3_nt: TGCGCCAGCAGCCCAGGTCCCGGGACAGGGAACTATGGCTACACCTTC
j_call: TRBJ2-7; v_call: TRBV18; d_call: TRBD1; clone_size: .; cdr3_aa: CASSPDRAREQYF; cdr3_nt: TGTGCCAGCTCCCCGGACAGGGCCCGGGAGCAGTACTTC
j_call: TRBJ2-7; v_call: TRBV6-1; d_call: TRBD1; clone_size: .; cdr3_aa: CASIKGTGGIYEQYF; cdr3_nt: TGTGCCAGCATCAAGGGGACAGGTGGGATCTACGAGCAGTACTTC
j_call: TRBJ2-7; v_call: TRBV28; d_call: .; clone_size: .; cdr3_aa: CASMSVNSYEQYF; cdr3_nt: TGTGCCAGCATGTCTGTTAACTCCTACGAGCAGTACTTC
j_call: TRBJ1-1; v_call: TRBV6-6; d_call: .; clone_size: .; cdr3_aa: CASSYEGGTTEAFF; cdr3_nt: TGTGCCAGCAGTTACGAGGGGGGGACCACTGAAGCTTTCTTT